This entry features one TCR beta chain sequence. Its antigen specificity is not known. The CDR3 goes on 3 residues after the read ends, and that part is filled in from the germline J gene. The V end gives up 5 bases and the J end 5 bases, leaving 10 bases in the junction not matched to a gene. CDR1 and CDR2 are drawn from the germline V gene: SGHDT, YYEEEE. The CDR3, cysteine through phenylalanine, is 15 amino acids long. Only the CDR3 bases that were read are kept: 36 of them, in frame from base 1. The record originates from a study of T cells in women clearing cervical HPV infection (dated by TCRdb to the late 2010s). In the study overall: The cases were under 30 women with histologically confirmed HPV16-related CIN3 or worse, and 2 of these cases were invasive cancers. The roughly 25 controls were women who cleared a single incident HPV16 infection within 12 months without developing precancer or cancer. Cases had a median age of approximately 32 years compared with about 40 for controls, and baseline characteristics showed no significant differences between the groups. Among cases, blood sampling occurred a median of 149 days after lesion detection, with an interquartile range of 90 to 200 days. Cases were matched to controls by age within five years and by the year the sample was collected. Blood from cases was drawn at the visit where the lesion was first identified, while blood from controls was drawn once the infection was no longer detected. Five blinded duplicates per group were added as quality controls, giving around 60 samples: around 50 participants and ten or so replicates. This exploratory proof-of-principle case-control study, nested within the Guanacaste HPV Natural History Study in Costa Rica, compared TCR repertoires among women with different cervical HPV16 outcomes. HLA typing was available for only a few women, so HLA type could not be excluded as a confounder. The parent cohort enrolled about 9,900 women aged 18 or older in Guanacaste, Costa Rica, in about 1992 to 1995 and followed the women for around seven years. Summary of the overall study and its limitations: Cases had lower TRBV6-7 relative abundance than controls (about 0.1% versus 0.15%; Bonferroni P = 0.0008). The cross-sectional design could not show whether the associations came before the infection or were a result of it, and neither effector/memory subsets nor HPV-specific T cells were isolated. Because the number of T cells per sample was unknown, the richness differences could reflect varying T-cell content rather than repertoire biology. Cases were distinguished from controls with an estimated AUC of over 0.75 by random forest classifiers combining richness and V gene abundances. Significantly higher TCR repertoire richness was observed in CIN3+ cases than in controls across sequencing depths, whereas no difference in evenness was found.

The immunoSEQ assay used multiplex PCR to amplify TCR beta CDR3 regions from an average of roughly 1.2 ug of genomic DNA per sample. To correct primer bias, the assay used a complete synthetic TCR repertoire to set an amplification baseline. Amplicons were sequenced on the Illumina platform. In the source study's methods: Sequences were error-corrected by clustering with frequency ratios and a modified nearest-neighbor algorithm, then analyzed in the immunoSEQ Analyzer with IMGT gene definitions. At each rarefaction depth, TCR richness and evenness were averaged over 20 rarefaction repeats, and samples with fewer sequences than the depth were excluded. Relative abundances of V, D and J genes were compared between groups using Wilcoxon rank sum tests, with FDR correction applied. For the blinded duplicates, the intraclass correlation was roughly 96% for TCR richness and averaged about 76% across roughly 65 gene segments. What TCRdb holds here is the immuneACCESS table cut down to in-frame rearrangements. Part of the clones is not present; checked against another copy, under half of the missing clones reflect an unresolved V gene, and the others are unexplained. Clone size and the V and J calls come from that table; the DNA yielded D and trimming. The sample table on file contains tens of thousands of clones. The biggest ten clones account for around 7% of the sample.

Every participant had a single incident cervical HPV16 infection, and women with prevalent HPV16 infections were excluded. Cervical HPV DNA was detected with MY09/MY11 PCR, and genotyping was done by dot-blot hybridization. Around 15 mL of heparinized blood were centrifuged, and the buffy coat was split into aliquots, frozen at -30 degrees C, and then kept at -80 degrees C. QIAGEN kits were used to extract genomic DNA from the buffy coat specimens. The sequenced material came from blood buffy coat. This receptor was taken from a woman aged 18 to 69 with a cervical HPV16 infection that either progressed to CIN3+ or cleared (not recorded which). The sequence is built from TRBV5-6 and TRBJ2-5; 9 bases in the middle match TRBD2. This receptor has the CDR3 CASSPGLARRETQYF. CDR3 DNA (partial): TGTGCCAGCAGTCCGGGACTAGCCCGACGGGAGACC.